The T cell receptor beta chain under discussion was sequenced for a study of cytomegalovirus exposure and HLA in healthy donors. General study results and limits: According to the study, 160 or so TCR beta chains were cytomegalovirus-associated.

V lost 3 bases and J lost 0; bases outside the gene matches: 13. Germline-derived CDR1 and CDR2 are SQVTM and ANQGSEA. The CDR3 totals 18 residues. Concerning this clone: Its target is not known.

Profiled with immunoSEQ multiplex PCR; TCRdb holds only in-frame clones, not every one. The sample holds about 170,000 clones, roughly 86% seen once. The sample taken for sequencing was PBMCs. The genes are TRBV29-1 and TRBJ2-3, with 9 bases identical to TRBD2. This sequence was found in a woman in her late teens or twenties in good health and CMV-seropositive. In DNA, the CDR3 is TGCAGCGTTGAGTTGGAGATAAGCGGGAGGTTGAGCACAGATACGCAGTATTTT. Its protein product is CSVELEISGRLSTDTQYF.